The sequence of this T cell receptor beta chain was determined in a study of cytomegalovirus exposure and HLA in healthy donors (dated by TCRdb to the late 2010s). Describing the broader study: An earlier analysis of approximately 590 of the donors reported approximately 300 Gb of sequence data and roughly 110 million unique TCR beta sequences from about 179 million T cells. An early release that covered about 600 HLA-typed donors contained around 300 gigabases of sequencing data and about 84 million unique TCR sequences. The genetic ancestry cluster associated with self-reported Caucasian donors included over 80% of the approximately 410 genotyped donors. The study was designed to test whether signatures of past pathogen exposure could be identified by cataloging public T cell receptors. The T cell repertoires of several hundred subjects were profiled by immunosequencing and related to cytomegalovirus serostatus. A separate validation cohort of over 95 different subjects was used in addition to the roughly 670-subject first cohort. To predict cytomegalovirus infection status, the study combined high-throughput TCR immunosequencing, statistical association of individual TCRs with disease status, and machine learning. To study patterns of TCR occurrence, a later analysis re-analyzed previously published TCR beta repertoires from around 670 donors and added high-resolution HLA genotyping. The later analysis used no new phenotypic data to find candidate immune exposures, relying instead on TCR beta sequences and their occurrence across donors. In an earlier analysis of more than 550 of the donors, high-throughput TCR beta sequencing was used to judge whether each TCR beta V gene segment behaved as functional or pseudogenic. Alongside the repertoire data, information on donor age, sex, ethnicity and CMV serostatus was compiled. A later genetic analysis used genome-wide SNP genotypes for about 65% of the roughly 700 donors, treating that subset as a discovery cohort. All discovery cohort repertoires had been generated using a single sequencing platform. Class I and class II HLA loci were covered by the typing at four-digit resolution. The number of donors typed differed by locus, with about 629-630 for A, B, C, DRB1 and DQB1, 522 for DQA1, under 610 for DPA1, and roughly 450 for DPB1. Roughly five DR-DQ haplotypes were handled as single units for association and clustering because linkage in the cohort was strong. On average, 235,054 unique TCR beta nucleotide sequences were sequenced per donor among 398 genotyped donors of the cohort, with roughly 20% of those sequences being non-productive.

The cohort comprised several hundred healthy bone marrow donors. Cohort members were all nominally healthy when sampled, although unrecorded immune exposures were likely present. The donor was CMV seropositive and belonged to the group of 250 to 350 seropositive cohort members. Every donor gave a peripheral blood sample, and the peripheral blood mononuclear cells from that sample were used for TCR beta sequencing. The Qiagen DNeasy Blood Extraction Kit was used to extract genomic DNA from the blood cell samples. Library method: the immunoSEQ multiplex PCR assay. For the multiplex PCR, a mixture combining 60 forward primers for TCR Vbeta segments and 13 reverse primers for TCR Jbeta segments was used. Amplification of the CDR3 region of rearranged TCR beta genes was performed with a multiplex PCR assay on genomic DNA. The amplified TCR beta libraries were sequenced on the Illumina HiSeq System as 87-base-pair reads. In the original analysis: A later analysis counted around 72 million unique TCR beta chains across the 550 to 750 repertoires, and some 11 million of these chains were shared by at least two donors. A nearest-neighbor algorithm error-corrected the raw reads and collapsed the reads into unique sequences, merging closely related sequences to remove PCR and sequencing errors. To assign V, D and J gene segments, CDR3 sequences were aligned to IMGT reference sequences. Each retained sequence needed at least a six-nucleotide match to both a V gene segment and a J gene segment. Rearrangements were called productive when the CDR3 lacked stop codons and stayed in frame with V and J; all others were non-productive. Following IMGT convention, CDR3 was defined as the stretch from the second conserved V-encoded cysteine to the conserved J-encoded phenylalanine. The earlier analysis of 550 to 650 of the donors excluded any sequence lacking an unambiguous match to a single V gene segment. In an earlier analysis of 587 of the donors, V segments were called functional above 56.7% productive rearrangements and were called segregating when the between-donor standard deviation exceeded 5%. A statistical classification framework was built for diagnosing cytomegalovirus status from the catalog of TCR beta chain sequences. V and J gene assignment, in a later analysis, came from comparing TCR nucleotide sequences with IMGT/GENE-DB human TR gene sequences. A later analysis assigned CDR3 sequences and most-parsimonious VDJ recombination scenarios with the TCRdist pipeline. In a later analysis, each TCR beta chain was defined by its CDR3 amino acid sequence together with its V-gene family, and reads lacking a unique V-gene family were excluded. As a way to deal with suspected cross-contamination and a sequencing artifact, a later analysis dropped 592 nucleotide sequences that were highly shared and had low generation probability. A later analysis calculated a clonal expansion index for each public chain from normalized within-repertoire ranks of inferred template counts. A later analysis computed generation probabilities with a VDJ recombination model fitted to out-of-frame rearrangements, and checked the results against IGoR. A later analysis scored TCR-TCR, TCR-HLA and TCR-CMV co-occurrence with hypergeometric tests, applying a repertoire-size bias correction to TCR pairs. To estimate false discovery rates, a later analysis permuted the HLA or CMV assignments 20 times. In a later analysis, co-occurring TCRs were grouped using DBSCAN, and TCRdist sequence similarity was added for clustering within HLA-allele-positive subsets. Co-occurrence clustering excluded repertoires with fewer than 30,000 or more than 120,000 public chains, plus five with anomalous nucleotide sharing. TCRdb re-hosts the immuneACCESS table, in-frame sequences only. Its copies lack some clones; in the studies checked, an unresolved V gene accounts for under half of them, and the cause for the rest is not known. Clone size and the V and J calls come from that table; the DNA yielded D and trimming. The sample table contains about 130,000 clones; only one count was recorded for under 85% of them. Together, the top ten hold 5.8% of the sample.

V was cut back by 6 bases and J by 2 bases, leaving a gap of 13 bases between them. Including cysteine and phenylalanine, the CDR3 has 14 amino acids. Just the 42-base CDR3 DNA is kept, in frame starting at base 1. The germline V gene gives CDR1 as KGHSH and CDR2 as LQKENI. Results and caveats for the whole study, not just this receptor: The earlier analysis of about 600 of the donors excluded some 16 rarely observed V segments, including chromosome 9 orphons, because counts were too low. Most CMV-associated TCR beta chains appeared to be HLA-restricted in a later analysis, and the HLA associations seemed to be driven largely by CMV exposure. Correlated functional status among segregating V segments might reflect linkage disequilibrium, but an unknown experimental factor could not be ruled out. According to a later genetic analysis, donors in an Asian-associated ancestry cluster had fewer N-insertions in productive TCRs than the approximately 690-donor mean. In both the original and validation cohorts, the classifier was reported to diagnose cytomegalovirus status with high specificity and sensitivity. According to the authors, the approach could potentially be generalized to other disease states and immunological phenotypes. Specific HLA alleles were associated with 15,000 to 20,000 TCR beta sequences at a false discovery rate of 0.05 in a later analysis. The sequencing pipeline was judged likely to have produced a cluster of highly shared sequence variants as a technical artifact. An earlier analysis of around 540 of the donors showed that most TCR beta V segments appeared in productive rearrangements either about 87% or about 30% of the time, which broadly matched IMGT annotations. Across donors, most TCR sequences were observed very rarely, whereas some public TCRs were present in many individuals. A few of the identified cytomegalovirus-associated TCR beta chains were confirmed in vitro to be specific for cytomegalovirus antigens. V-gene and J-gene trimming of TCR beta chains was associated with a missense DCLRE1C variant in a later genetic analysis, and the association was replicated in an independent cohort. When HLA alleles, especially DR and DQ, strongly co-occurred, TCR associations were difficult to assign to individual alleles. The presence/absence analyses assumed that sequencing depth was roughly uniform across donors, and that assumption may not be true. In a later analysis, TCR association rates were found to vary across HLA loci, with the most associated TCRs seen for DRB1 alleles and the fewest for HLA-C alleles. Because the 87-base-pair reads could not distinguish some IMGT-functional V segments, including TRBV6-2 and TRBV6-3, those segments were excluded. Immune exposure information for the cohort was limited to CMV serostatus. Several of the top co-occurrence clusters appeared to be linked to parvovirus B19, influenza, CMV and Epstein-Barr virus, according to a later analysis. Because HLA typing was unavailable for some donors at each locus, only the typed subset was used in association tests. Compared with equally common non-associated chains, HLA-associated TCR beta chains in a later analysis were more clonally expanded and had lower generation probabilities. The cohort was sequenced for TCR beta chains only, and without alpha or paired-chain data the features that could be detected were limited. A further reported finding was that TCR beta sequences accurately predicted the HLA-A and HLA-B alleles for most subjects in the first cohort. The study gave a list of 150 to 200 TCR beta chains associated with cytomegalovirus.

As concerns this clone: What this receptor recognizes is not known. It has no much larger one-base neighbor in the sample; base qualities were not kept.

The sequence joins TRBV18 to TRBJ1-1; possibly the D gene is TRBD1, per 5 matching bases. The TCR comes from a woman aged 45-65 years in good health and CMV-seropositive. The source material was PBMCs. For the CDR3, the sequence is CASSQGLSNTEAFF. The nucleotides are TGTGCCAGCTCTCAGGGCCTATCAAACACTGAAGCTTTCTTT.